This T cell receptor beta chain is drawn from a study of blood T cell repertoires in COVID-19. About the study: From T cells, B-cell-depleted T cells, or PBMCs came the material, which was cDNA or gDNA.

Trimming left V 5 bases short and J 2 bases short, with 13 bases between. Germline values: CDR1 MDHEN, CDR2 SYDVKM. This CDR3 has 14 residues. Profiled with immunoSEQ multiplex PCR; TCRdb holds only in-frame clones, not every one. The sample includes 27,000 or so clones, 80% to 90% of them seen just once. The source of this sequence is a human donor in a cohort sampled during active COVID-19. The specimen sequenced was peripheral blood. The chain carries TRBV28 and TRBJ2-7; D not resolved. The CDR3 loop reads CASSIPSVTYEQYF. The DNA for the CDR3 is TGTGCCAGCAGTATACCCTCAGTTACCTACGAGCAGTACTTC.